Listed below are T cell receptor beta chains from one sample, sequenced in a study of blood T cell repertoires in COVID-19. TCRdb's table, derived via immunoSEQ multiplex PCR, lists solely in-frame clones and lacks some. In the table there are roughly 29,000 clones, more than 60% of which are singletons. Sequenced sample: peripheral blood. The receptors stem from a woman in her 70s with active or convalescent COVID-19. Both conserved end residues are part of each CDR3. The order of the fields is clone size, V gene, J gene, D gene, CDR3 protein, CDR3 DNA. The D gene is left open where the match is weak. Some rows have no size entry. The others give once, few or many, or a class for an expanded clone.

-	TRBV2	TRBJ1-2	-	CASRRGLVGYTF	TGTGCCAGCCGTAGGGGGTTAGTAGGCTACACCTTC
-	TRBV7-9	TRBJ2-2	-	CASMPGRTTGELFF	TGTGCCAGCATGCCAGGGAGGACCACCGGGGAGCTGTTTTTT
-	TRBV5-1	TRBJ1-6	TRBD1	CASSVQGVNSPLHF	TGCGCCAGCAGTGTACAGGGGGTCAATTCACCCCTCCACTTT
few	TRBV5-1	TRBJ1-6	-	CASSPGQSSPLHF	TGCGCCAGCAGCCCTGGACAGTCATCACCCCTCCACTTT
-	TRBV5-1	TRBJ2-5	TRBD2	CASSLLGLAGGPETQYF	TGCGCCAGCAGCTTGCTGGGACTAGCGGGGGGGCCAGAGACCCAGTACTTC
-	TRBV6-2/TRBV6-3	TRBJ1-2	-	CASSPDSIYGYTF	TGTGCCAGCAGCCCGGACAGCATCTATGGCTACACCTTC
-	TRBV6-5	TRBJ2-7	-	CASSYGIGAYEQYF	TGTGCCAGCAGTTACGGGATAGGGGCATACGAGCAGTACTTC
-	TRBV19	TRBJ2-6	TRBD1	CASSSDRDAGANVLTF	TGTGCCAGTAGTTCGGACAGGGATGCTGGGGCCAACGTCCTGACTTTC
-	TRBV12-3/TRBV12-4	TRBJ1-5	TRBD1	CASRGGQTLPQHF	TGTGCCAGCAGAGGGGGACAGACTCTGCCCCAGCATTTT
-	TRBV5-1	TRBJ2-6	TRBD1	CASSLTGQRSGANVLTF	TGCGCCAGCAGCTTAACGGGACAGAGATCTGGGGCCAACGTCCTGACTTTC
-	TRBV3-1/TRBV3-2	TRBJ2-5	TRBD2	CASSPTSGRGETQYF	TGTGCCAGCAGCCCGACTAGCGGGAGGGGGGAGACCCAGTACTTC
-	TRBV30	TRBJ2-2	-	CAWARLANTGELFF	TGTGCCTGGGCCCGACTAGCGAACACCGGGGAGCTGTTTTTT
once	TRBV6-5	TRBJ1-2	TRBD1	CASSYSTGAAGGYTF	TGTGCCAGCAGTTACTCGACAGGGGCCGCGGGTGGCTACACCTTC
-	TRBV11-2	TRBJ2-7	TRBD2	CASSLAASGVYEQYF	TGTGCCAGCAGCTTAGCTGCTAGCGGGGTCTACGAGCAGTACTTC
-	TRBV19	TRBJ1-3	-	CASSVQPGQGGTIYF	TGTGCCAGTAGTGTCCAACCGGGACAAGGAGGCACCATATATTTT
-	TRBV9	TRBJ2-5	-	CASSPQVGWETQYF	TGTGCCAGCAGCCCACAGGTGGGCTGGGAGACCCAGTACTTC
-	TRBV5-6	TRBJ2-7	TRBD1	CASSPRTGTGSEQYF	TGTGCCAGCAGCCCTAGAACAGGGACAGGGAGCGAGCAGTACTTC
-	TRBV28	TRBJ2-4	-	CASSETGGNIQYF	TGTGCCAGCAGTGAAACAGGTGGAAACATTCAGTACTTC
-	TRBV6-2/TRBV6-3	TRBJ2-1	-	CASSHGIVNEQFF	TGTGCCAGCAGCCACGGGATCGTCAATGAGCAGTTCTTC
-	TRBV11-2	TRBJ2-7	-	CASSEQLSSYEQYF	TGTGCCAGCTCAGAACAGCTGAGCTCCTACGAGCAGTACTTC
few	TRBV7-2	TRBJ2-7	TRBD2	CASSLYLSGGGYEQYF	TGTGCCAGCAGCTTATATTTAAGCGGGGGGGGATACGAGCAGTACTTC
-	TRBV5-6	TRBJ1-1	TRBD1	CASGRRTGTNTEAFF	TGTGCCAGCGGTAGGCGGACAGGGACTAACACTGAAGCTTTCTTT
-	TRBV28	TRBJ1-2	-	CASSLGGVARGYTF	TGTGCCAGCAGCCTTGGGGGGGTAGCGCGTGGCTACACCTTC
-	TRBV2	TRBJ2-7	-	CASSASGYEQYF	TGTGCCAGCAGTGCGAGCGGTTACGAGCAGTACTTC
-	TRBV5-4	TRBJ2-7	TRBD1	CASSYGQGRGEQYF	TGTGCCAGCAGCTACGGACAGGGGCGGGGCGAGCAGTACTTC
few	TRBV7-2	TRBJ2-3	-	CASSLFTTDTQYF	TGTGCCAGCAGCTTATTCACTACAGATACGCAGTATTTT
-	TRBV3-1/TRBV3-2	TRBJ2-7	-	CASSSGGPYEQYF	TGTGCCAGCAGCTCCGGGGGACCTTACGAGCAGTACTTC
once	TRBV28	TRBJ2-5	TRBD2	CASSYLGTSFSKTQYF	TGTGCCAGCAGCTATCTAGGGACTAGCTTTTCAAAGACCCAGTACTTC
-	TRBV28	TRBJ2-3	TRBD2	CASSSREGFTDTQYF	TGTGCCAGCAGTTCGAGGGAGGGATTCACAGATACGCAGTATTTT
-	TRBV4-3	TRBJ1-1	TRBD1	CASSRTGGGTEAFF	TGCGCCAGCAGCCGGACAGGGGGGGGCACTGAAGCTTTCTTT
-	TRBV11-3	TRBJ1-1	-	CASSRGGGFDTEAFF	TGTGCCAGCAGCCGGGGTGGGGGCTTCGACACTGAAGCTTTCTTT
-	TRBV19	TRBJ1-5	-	CASSPNRARQPQHF	TGTGCCAGTAGTCCAAACAGGGCGCGGCAGCCCCAGCATTTT